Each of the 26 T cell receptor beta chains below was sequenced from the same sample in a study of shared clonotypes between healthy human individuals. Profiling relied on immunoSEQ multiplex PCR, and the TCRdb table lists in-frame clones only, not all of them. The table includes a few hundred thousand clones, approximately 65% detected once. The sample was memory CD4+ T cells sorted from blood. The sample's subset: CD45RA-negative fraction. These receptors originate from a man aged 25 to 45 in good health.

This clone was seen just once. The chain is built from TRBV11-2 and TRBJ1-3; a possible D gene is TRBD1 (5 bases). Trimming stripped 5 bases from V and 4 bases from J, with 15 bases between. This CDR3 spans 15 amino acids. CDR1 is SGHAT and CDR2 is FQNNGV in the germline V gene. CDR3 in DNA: TGTGCCAGCAGCCTATCGGACATGACAGGAAACACCATATATTTT. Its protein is CASSLSDMTGNTIYF.

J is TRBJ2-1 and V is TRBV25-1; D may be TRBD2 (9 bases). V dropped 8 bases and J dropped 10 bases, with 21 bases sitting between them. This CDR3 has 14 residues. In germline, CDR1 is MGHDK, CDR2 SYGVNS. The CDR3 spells CASLSGRHRGEQFF. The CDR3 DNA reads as TGTGCCAGCCTCAGCGGGAGGCACAGGGGGGAGCAGTTCTTC.

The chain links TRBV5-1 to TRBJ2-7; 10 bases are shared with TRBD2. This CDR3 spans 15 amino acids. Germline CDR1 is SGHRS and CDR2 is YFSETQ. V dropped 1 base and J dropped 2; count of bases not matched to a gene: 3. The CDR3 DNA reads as TGCGCCAGCAGCTTGACGACTAGCGGGCCCTACGAGCAGTACTTC. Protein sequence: CASSLTTSGPYEQYF.

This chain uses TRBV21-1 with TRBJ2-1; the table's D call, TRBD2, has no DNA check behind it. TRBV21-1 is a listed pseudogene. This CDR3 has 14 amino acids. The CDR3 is CASSAPRERTSAFF. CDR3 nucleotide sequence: TGTGCCAGCAGCGCACCTCGGGAGCGGACCAGCGCCTTCTTC.

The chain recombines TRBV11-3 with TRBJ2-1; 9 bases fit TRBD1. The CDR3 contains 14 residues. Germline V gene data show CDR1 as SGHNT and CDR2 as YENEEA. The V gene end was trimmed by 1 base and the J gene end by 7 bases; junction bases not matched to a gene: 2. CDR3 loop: CASSLGQGGNEQFF. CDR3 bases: TGTGCCAGCAGCTTAGGACAGGGGGGGAATGAGCAGTTCTTC. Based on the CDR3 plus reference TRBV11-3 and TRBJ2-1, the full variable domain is EAGVVQSPRYKIIEKKQPVAFWCNPISGHNTLYWYLQNLGQGPELLIRYENEEAVDDSQLPKDRFSAERLKGVDSTLKIQPAELGDSAVYLCASSLGQGGNEQFFGPGTRLTVL.

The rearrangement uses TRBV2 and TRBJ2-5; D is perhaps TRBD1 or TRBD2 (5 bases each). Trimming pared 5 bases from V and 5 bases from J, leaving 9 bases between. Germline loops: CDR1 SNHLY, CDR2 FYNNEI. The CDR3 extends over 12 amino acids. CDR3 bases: TGTGCCAGCAGTTGGGACGGGGAGACCCAGTACTTC. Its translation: CASSWDGETQYF.

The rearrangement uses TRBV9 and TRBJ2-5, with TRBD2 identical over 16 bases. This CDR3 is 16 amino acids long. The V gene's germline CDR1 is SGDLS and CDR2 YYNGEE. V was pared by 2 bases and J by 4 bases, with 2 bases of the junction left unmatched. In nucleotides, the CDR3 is TGTGCCAGCAGCGTCGGGACTAGCGGGAGGGGAGAGACCCAGTACTTC. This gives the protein CASSVGTSGRGETQYF.

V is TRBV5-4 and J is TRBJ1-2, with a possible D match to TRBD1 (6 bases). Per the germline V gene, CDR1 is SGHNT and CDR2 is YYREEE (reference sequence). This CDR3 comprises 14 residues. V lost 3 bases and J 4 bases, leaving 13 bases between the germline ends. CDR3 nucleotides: TGTGCCAGCAGCTCGCCGCAGGGGAGCTATGGCTACACCTTC. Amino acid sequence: CASSSPQGSYGYTF. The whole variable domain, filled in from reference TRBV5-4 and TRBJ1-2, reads ETGVTQSPTHLIKTRGQQVTLRCSSQSGHNTVSWYQQALGQGPQFIFQYYREEENGRGNFPPRFSGLQFPNYSSELNVNALELDDSALYLCASSSPQGSYGYTFGSGTRLTVV.

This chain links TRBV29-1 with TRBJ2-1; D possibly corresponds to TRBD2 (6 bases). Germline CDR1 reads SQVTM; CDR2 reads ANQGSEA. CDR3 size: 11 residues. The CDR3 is CPGRARNEQFF. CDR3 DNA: TGCCCCGGGAGAGCCCGGAATGAGCAGTTCTTC.

The CDR3 protein is CASPDLAGEGNEQFF. The DNA of the CDR3 is TGTGCCAGTCCGGACCTAGCGGGAGAGGGGAATGAGCAGTTCTTC. The chain has TRBV5-3 and TRBJ2-1, with TRBD2 matching over 10 bases. TRBV5-3 is known as an ORF, though its function is uncertain. There are 15 residues in the CDR3. Trimming removed 8 bases from V and 7 bases from J; junction bases left unmatched: 12.

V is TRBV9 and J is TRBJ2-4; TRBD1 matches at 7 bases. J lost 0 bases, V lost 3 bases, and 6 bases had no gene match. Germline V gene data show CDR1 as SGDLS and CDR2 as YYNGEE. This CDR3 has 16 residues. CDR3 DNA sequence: TGTGCCAGCAGCGGGGGACAGCAAATAGCCAAAAACATTCAGTACTTC. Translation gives CASSGGQQIAKNIQYF.

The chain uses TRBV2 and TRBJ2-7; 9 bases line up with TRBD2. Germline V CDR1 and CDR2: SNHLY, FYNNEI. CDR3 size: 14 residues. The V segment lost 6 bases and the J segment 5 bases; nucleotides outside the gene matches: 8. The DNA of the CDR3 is TGTGCCAGCAGGTGGTTAGCGGGAGCAAACGAGCAGTACTTC. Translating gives CASRWLAGANEQYF.

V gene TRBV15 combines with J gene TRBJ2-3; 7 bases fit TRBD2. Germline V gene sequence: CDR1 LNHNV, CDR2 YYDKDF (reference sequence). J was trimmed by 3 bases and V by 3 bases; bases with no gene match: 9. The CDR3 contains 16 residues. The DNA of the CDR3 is TGTGCCACCAGCAGCTGGCAGCGGGGTGCGACAGATACGCAGTATTTT. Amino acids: CATSSWQRGATDTQYF.

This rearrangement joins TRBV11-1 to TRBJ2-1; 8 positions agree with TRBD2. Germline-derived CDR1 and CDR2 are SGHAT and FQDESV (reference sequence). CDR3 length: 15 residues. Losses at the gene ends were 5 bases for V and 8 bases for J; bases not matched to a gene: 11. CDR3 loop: CASSARTSRSYEQFF. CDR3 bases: TGTGCCAGCAGCGCCCGGACTAGCAGGAGTTATGAGCAGTTCTTC.

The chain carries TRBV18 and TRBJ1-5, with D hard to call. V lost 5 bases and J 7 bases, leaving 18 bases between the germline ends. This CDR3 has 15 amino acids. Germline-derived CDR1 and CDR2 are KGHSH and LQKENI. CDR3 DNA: TGTGCCAGCTCAGATCGCCCCGTGGACGGGCAGCCCCAGCATTTT. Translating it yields CASSDRPVDGQPQHF.

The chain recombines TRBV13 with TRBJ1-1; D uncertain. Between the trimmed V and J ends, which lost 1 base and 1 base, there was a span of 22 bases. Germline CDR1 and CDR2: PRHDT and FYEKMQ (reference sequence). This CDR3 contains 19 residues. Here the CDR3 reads CASSLVAAPINLENTEAFF. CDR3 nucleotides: TGTGCCAGCAGCTTAGTGGCAGCCCCTATAAACCTTGAGAACACTGAAGCTTTCTTT.

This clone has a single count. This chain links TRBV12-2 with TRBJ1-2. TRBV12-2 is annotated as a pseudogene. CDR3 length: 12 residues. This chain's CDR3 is CASRLADSVGLF. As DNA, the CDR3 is TGTGCAAGTCGCTTAGCCGATAGCGTGGGTCTCTTC.

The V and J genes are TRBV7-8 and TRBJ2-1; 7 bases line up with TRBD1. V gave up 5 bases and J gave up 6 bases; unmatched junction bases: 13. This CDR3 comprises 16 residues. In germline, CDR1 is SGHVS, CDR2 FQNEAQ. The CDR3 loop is CASSVRITGTANEQFF. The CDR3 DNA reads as TGTGCCAGCAGCGTACGGATTACCGGGACAGCCAATGAGCAGTTCTTC.

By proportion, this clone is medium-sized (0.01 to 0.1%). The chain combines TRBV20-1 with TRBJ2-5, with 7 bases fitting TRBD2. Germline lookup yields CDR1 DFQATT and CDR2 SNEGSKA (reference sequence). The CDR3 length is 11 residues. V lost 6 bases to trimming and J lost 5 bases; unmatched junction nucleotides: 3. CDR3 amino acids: CSADSGETQYF. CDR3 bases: TGCAGTGCCGATAGCGGGGAGACCCAGTACTTC.

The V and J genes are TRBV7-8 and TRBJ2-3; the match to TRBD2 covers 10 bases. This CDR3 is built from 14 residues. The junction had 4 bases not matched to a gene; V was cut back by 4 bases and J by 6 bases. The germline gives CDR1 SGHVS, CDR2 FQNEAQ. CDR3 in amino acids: CASSSPGLADTQYF. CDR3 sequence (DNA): TGTGCCAGCAGCTCCCCGGGACTAGCGGATACGCAGTATTTT.

The CDR3 spells CASSPGQFVGELFF. The CDR3 DNA reads as TGTGCCAGCAGTCCTGGACAGTTTGTCGGGGAGCTGTTTTTT. V and J are TRBV6-6 and TRBJ2-2; TRBD1 might be the D (6 bases). The germline V gene has CDR1 MNHNY and CDR2 SVGAGI (reference sequence). V was cut by 5 bases and J by 7 bases, with 14 bases left in between. The CDR3 loop spans 14 amino acids.

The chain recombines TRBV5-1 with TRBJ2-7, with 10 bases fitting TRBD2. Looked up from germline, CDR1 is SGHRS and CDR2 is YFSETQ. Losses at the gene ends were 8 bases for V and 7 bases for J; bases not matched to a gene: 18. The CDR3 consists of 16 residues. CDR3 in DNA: TGCGCCAGTACGAAGGTAAGCGGGAGGGCCATCGGTGAGCAGTACTTC. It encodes CASTKVSGRAIGEQYF.

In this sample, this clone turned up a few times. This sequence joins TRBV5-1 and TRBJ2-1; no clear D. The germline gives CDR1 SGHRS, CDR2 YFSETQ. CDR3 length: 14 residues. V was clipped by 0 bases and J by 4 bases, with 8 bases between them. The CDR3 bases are TGCGCCAGCAGCTTGGCCGTGGCGTACAATGAGCAGTTCTTC. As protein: CASSLAVAYNEQFF.

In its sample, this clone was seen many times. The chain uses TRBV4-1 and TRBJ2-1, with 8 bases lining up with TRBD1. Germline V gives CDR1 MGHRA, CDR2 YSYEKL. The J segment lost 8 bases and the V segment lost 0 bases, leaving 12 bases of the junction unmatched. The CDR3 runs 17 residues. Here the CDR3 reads CASSQDTGQGKADEQFF. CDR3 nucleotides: TGCGCCAGCAGCCAAGATACCGGACAGGGAAAGGCCGATGAGCAGTTCTTC.

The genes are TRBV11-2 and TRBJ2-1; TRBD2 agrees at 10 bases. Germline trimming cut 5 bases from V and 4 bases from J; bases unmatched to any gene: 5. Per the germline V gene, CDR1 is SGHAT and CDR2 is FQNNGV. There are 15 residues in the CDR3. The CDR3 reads CASSPGTSAYNEQFF. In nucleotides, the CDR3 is TGTGCCAGCAGCCCGGGGACTAGCGCATACAATGAGCAGTTCTTC.

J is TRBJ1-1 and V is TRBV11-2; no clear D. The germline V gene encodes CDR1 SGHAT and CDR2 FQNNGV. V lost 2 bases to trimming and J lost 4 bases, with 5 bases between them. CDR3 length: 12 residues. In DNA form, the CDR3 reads TGTGCCAGCAGCTTATTCTCCACTGAAGCTTTCTTT. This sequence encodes CASSLFSTEAFF.